A selection of T cell receptor beta chains follows, all from one sample in a study of PD-1 blockade in classical Hodgkin lymphoma. Here immunoSEQ multiplex PCR was the method, and the copy in TCRdb shows in-frame clones only, minus some. The sample records approximately 24,000 clones, about nine tenths being singletons. The specimen was peripheral blood mononuclear cells (PBMCs), collected at baseline. These receptors all stem from a human donor with classical Hodgkin lymphoma. Both conserved end residues are part of each CDR3. The order of the fields is V gene, J gene, D gene, clone size, CDR3 protein, CDR3 DNA. A D gene is named only where the DNA matches it firmly. The size field is filled for only some rows; it gives once, few, many or a size class.

>TRBV11-2|TRBJ2-5|TRBD1|once
CASSFRGLSETQYF
TGTGCCAGCAGCTTCAGGGGGCTGAGTGAGACCCAGTACTTC
>TRBV7-9|TRBJ1-1|NA|NA
CASSQTLNSKGEAFF
TGTGCCAGCAGCCAAACATTAAACAGTAAAGGGGAAGCTTTCTTT
>TRBV18|TRBJ1-2|TRBD1|NA
CASSPDRAVGYTF
TGTGCCAGCTCCCCCGACAGGGCGGTCGGCTACACCTTC
>TRBV4-2|TRBJ1-6|NA|NA
CASSQDRVWSPLHF
TGTGCCAGCAGCCAAGACAGGGTTTGGTCACCCCTCCACTTT
>TRBV4-2|TRBJ2-7|NA|NA
CASSQEGRASLSYEQYF
TGTGCCAGCAGCCAAGAGGGTCGGGCTAGCCTCTCCTACGAGCAGTACTTC
>TRBV5-1|TRBJ2-7|NA|NA
CASSLAVGGSYEQYF
TGCGCCAGCAGCTTGGCAGTGGGGGGCTCCTACGAGCAGTACTTC
>TRBV4-2|TRBJ1-3|NA|NA
CASSQDRGAGNTIYF
TGTGCCAGCAGCCAAGACCGGGGCGCTGGAAACACCATATATTTT
>TRBV7-9|TRBJ1-2|TRBD1|once
CASSLEKSAGGGYTF
TGTGCCAGCAGCTTAGAGAAGTCGGCAGGGGGTGGCTACACCTTC
>TRBV7-2|TRBJ2-2|TRBD2|NA
CASSPGGVTGELFF
TGTGCCAGCAGCCCGGGGGGAGTCACCGGGGAGCTGTTTTTT
>TRBV4-3|TRBJ1-2|NA|NA
CASSQERPGTYGYTF
TGCGCCAGCAGCCAAGAGCGGCCAGGAACCTATGGCTACACCTTC
>TRBV7-6|TRBJ2-5|NA|NA
CASSSRGRVQETQYF
TGTGCCAGCAGCTCCCGAGGCCGAGTCCAAGAGACCCAGTACTTC
>TRBV7-9|TRBJ2-1|NA|NA
CASSSGLDFPYNEQFF
TGTGCCAGCAGCTCAGGACTGGATTTCCCCTACAATGAGCAGTTCTTC
>TRBV7-2|TRBJ2-3|NA|NA
CASSLDGTTDTQYF
TGTGCCAGCAGCTTAGACGGGACCACAGATACGCAGTATTTT
>TRBV28|TRBJ1-4|TRBD1|few
CASSTRGLNEKLFF
TGTGCCAGCAGTACTAGGGGGCTCAATGAAAAACTGTTTTTT
>TRBV6-1|TRBJ2-1|NA|NA
CASSEVSGGRYNEQFF
TGTGCCAGCAGTGAAGTTTCGGGGGGCCGCTACAATGAGCAGTTCTTC
>TRBV5-1|TRBJ2-1|TRBD2|few
CASSLVLAGKEQFF
TGCGCCAGCAGCTTGGTGCTAGCGGGGAAGGAGCAGTTCTTC
>TRBV5-1|TRBJ2-1|NA|NA
CASTSKTGQFYNEQFF
TGCGCCAGTACCAGCAAGACAGGACAGTTCTACAATGAGCAGTTCTTC
>TRBV6-6|TRBJ1-1|NA|NA
CASRGSGGLTEAFF
TGTGCCAGCAGAGGGTCCGGGGGCTTGACTGAAGCTTTCTTT
>TRBV20-1|TRBJ1-1|NA|once
CSANERAFF
TGCAGTGCTAATGAACGAGCTTTCTTT
>TRBV6-5|TRBJ1-2|TRBD1|NA
CASNDRPGTGGGYTF
TGTGCCAGCAACGATAGACCCGGGACAGGCGGGGGCTACACCTTC
>TRBV7-8|TRBJ2-7|TRBD1|NA
CASSLSRGRFEQYF
TGTGCCAGCAGCTTAAGCAGGGGGCGCTTCGAGCAGTACTTC
>TRBV5-1|TRBJ2-3|NA|NA
CASSLTYSSSTDTQYF
TGCGCCAGCAGCTTGACGTACTCCTCTAGCACAGATACGCAGTATTTT
>TRBV10-1|TRBJ1-1|NA|few
CASTARSNTEAFF
TGCGCCAGCACTGCCCGATCCAACACTGAAGCTTTCTTT
>TRBV6-6|TRBJ1-4|TRBD1|NA
CASSTTGGRNEKLFF
TGTGCCAGCAGTACAACAGGGGGGCGTAATGAAAAACTGTTTTTT
>TRBV14|TRBJ1-4|NA|NA
CASSQLRGRGRTNEKLFF
TGTGCCAGCAGCCAACTCCGGGGAAGGGGGAGAACTAATGAAAAACTGTTTTTT
>TRBV5-6|TRBJ1-5|NA|NA
CASSLLNQPQHF
TGTGCCAGCAGCTTACTTAATCAGCCCCAGCATTTT
>TRBV4-3|TRBJ1-2|NA|few
CASSQGVKWADYGYTF
TGCGCCAGCAGCCAAGGTGTCAAATGGGCGGACTATGGCTACACCTTC
>TRBV7-2|TRBJ2-7|NA|once
CASSSLPGTSYEQYF
TGTGCCAGCAGCTCCCTCCCCGGGACCTCCTACGAGCAGTACTTC
>TRBV12-5|TRBJ1-1|NA|few
CASGRVREITEAFF
TGTGCTAGTGGTCGGGTGAGGGAAATCACTGAAGCTTTCTTT
>TRBV2|TRBJ1-2|TRBD1|NA
CASSRQGSSYGYTF
TGTGCCAGCAGTCGACAGGGCAGCTCCTATGGCTACACCTTC
>TRBV9|TRBJ2-1|TRBD2|NA
CASSVGVSGVYEQFF
TGTGCCAGCAGCGTAGGTGTTAGCGGGGTTTATGAGCAGTTCTTC
>TRBV7-2|TRBJ1-2|NA|NA
CASSLEAVPTPNYGYTF
TGTGCCAGCAGCTTAGAGGCGGTACCTACCCCCAACTATGGCTACACCTTC
>TRBV7-4|TRBJ2-6|NA|NA
CASSFVNSSQSRANVLTF
TGTGCCAGCAGCTTTGTGAACAGCTCACAAAGTCGGGCCAACGTCCTGACTTTC
>TRBV5-1|TRBJ2-3|TRBD2|few
CASSLAGPSTDTQYF
TGCGCCAGCAGCTTAGCGGGGCCGAGCACAGATACGCAGTATTTT
>TRBV5-1|TRBJ2-7|NA|NA
CASSFNEGYEQYF
TGCGCCAGCAGCTTTAACGAGGGCTACGAGCAGTACTTC
>TRBV5-6|TRBJ2-5|TRBD1|NA
CASSLLGQGGETQYF
TGTGCCAGCAGCTTGCTCGGACAGGGAGGTGAGACCCAGTACTTC
>TRBV7-9|TRBJ2-1|TRBD1|few
CASSMTGGSYNEQFF
TGTGCCAGCAGTATGACAGGGGGGTCCTACAATGAGCAGTTCTTC
>TRBV4-1|TRBJ1-2|NA|NA
CASSQDQSGVRGIHDGYTF
TGCGCCAGCAGCCAAGATCAGTCCGGGGTCAGGGGCATTCATGATGGCTACACCTTC
>TRBV6-4|TRBJ1-2|TRBD1|few
CATWTGDYGYTF
TGTGCCACCTGGACAGGGGACTATGGCTACACCTTC
>TRBV2|TRBJ2-3|NA|NA
CASSEGGSRLSPQYF
TGTGCCAGCAGTGAAGGCGGTAGCCGCCTCTCCCCGCAGTATTTT
>TRBV6-6|TRBJ2-3|TRBD1|NA
CASSFGTVLTDTQYF
TGTGCCAGCTCATTCGGGACAGTACTCACAGATACGCAGTATTTT
>TRBV6-5|TRBJ1-4|NA|NA
CASRTGIPAEKLFF
TGTGCCAGCAGAACCGGCATACCGGCTGAAAAACTGTTTTTT
>TRBV5-4|TRBJ2-2|TRBD2|NA
CASSLAGIYTGELFF
TGTGCCAGCAGCTTAGCGGGGATCTACACCGGGGAGCTGTTTTTT